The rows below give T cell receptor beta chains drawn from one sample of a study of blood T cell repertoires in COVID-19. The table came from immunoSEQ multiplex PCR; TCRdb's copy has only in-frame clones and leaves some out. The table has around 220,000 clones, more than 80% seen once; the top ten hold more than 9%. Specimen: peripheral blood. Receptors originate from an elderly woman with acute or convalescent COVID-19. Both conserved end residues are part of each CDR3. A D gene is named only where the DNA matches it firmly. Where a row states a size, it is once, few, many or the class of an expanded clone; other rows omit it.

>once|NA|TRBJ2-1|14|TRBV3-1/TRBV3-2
TGTGCCAGCAGCCCACCCGTAGCTGATGCTGAGCAGTTCTTC
CASSPPVADAEQFF
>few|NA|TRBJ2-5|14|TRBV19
TGTGCCAGTAGTATAGGAGTTATCCAAGAGACCCAGTACTTC
CASSIGVIQETQYF
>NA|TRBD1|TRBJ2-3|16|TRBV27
TGTGCCAGCAGGCTCTGGGGACAGGGCGACACAGATACGCAGTATTTT
CASRLWGQGDTDTQYF
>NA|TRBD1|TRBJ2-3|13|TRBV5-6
TGTGCCAGTAGACAGGGGGTCACAGATACGCAGTATTTT
CASRQGVTDTQYF
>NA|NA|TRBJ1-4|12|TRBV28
TGTGCCAGCAGGGGGAGTAATGAAAAACTGTTTTTT
CASRGSNEKLFF
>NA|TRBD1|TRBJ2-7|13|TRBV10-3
TGTGCCATCAGCCGGGACAGGGGGCACGAGCAGTACTTC
CAISRDRGHEQYF
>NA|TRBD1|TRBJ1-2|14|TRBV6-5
TGTGCCAGCAGTTACCTCCGGGACAGGGCTGGCTACACCTTC
CASSYLRDRAGYTF
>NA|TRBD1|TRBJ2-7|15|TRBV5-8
TGTGCCAGCAGCATAACCGGGACAGGGAAACGCGAGCAGTACTTC
CASSITGTGKREQYF
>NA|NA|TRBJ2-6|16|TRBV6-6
TGTGCCAGCAGTACCCGACGGAGCTCTGGGGCCAACGTCCTGACTTTC
CASSTRRSSGANVLTF
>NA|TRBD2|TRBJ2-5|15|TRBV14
TGTGCCAGCAGCCGAGACCTAGCGGGATTGGAGACCCAGTACTTC
CASSRDLAGLETQYF
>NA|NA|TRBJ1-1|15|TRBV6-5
TGTGCCAGCAGTTACTCTCTGGGCAGGAACACTGAAGCTTTCTTT
CASSYSLGRNTEAFF
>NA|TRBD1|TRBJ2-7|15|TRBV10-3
TGTGCCATCAGTTCAGACAGGGGGGGACCCTACGAGCAGTACTTC
CAISSDRGGPYEQYF
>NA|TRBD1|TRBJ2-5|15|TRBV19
TGTGCCAGTAGTGTTGCTGGACAGGGATTCGAGACCCAGTACTTC
CASSVAGQGFETQYF
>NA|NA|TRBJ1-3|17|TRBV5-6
TGTGCCAGCAGCTTGGAAGGGGATTGGAGCGCTGGAAACACCATATATTTT
CASSLEGDWSAGNTIYF
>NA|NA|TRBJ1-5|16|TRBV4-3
TGCGCCAGCAGCCAAGAAGTGCAGGGTACGAATCAGCCCCAGCATTTT
CASSQEVQGTNQPQHF
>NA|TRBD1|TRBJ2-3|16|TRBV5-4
TGTGCCAGCAGCCCGACAGGGGGTTCGGGCACAGATACGCAGTATTTT
CASSPTGGSGTDTQYF
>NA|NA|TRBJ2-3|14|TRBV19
TGTGCCAGTAGTCCTCAAGCGGCTACAGATACGCAGTATTTT
CASSPQAATDTQYF
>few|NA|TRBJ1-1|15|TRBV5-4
TGTGCCAGCAGCTTGGATCTGTACGGGAACACTGAAGCTTTCTTT
CASSLDLYGNTEAFF
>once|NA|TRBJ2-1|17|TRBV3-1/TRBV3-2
TGTGCCAGCAGCCAATCTTGGGGTAGCGGAGCATACAATGAGCAGTTCTTC
CASSQSWGSGAYNEQFF
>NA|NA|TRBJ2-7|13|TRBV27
TGTGCCAGCAGTTTATTTCGGGGGTACGAGCAGTACTTC
CASSLFRGYEQYF
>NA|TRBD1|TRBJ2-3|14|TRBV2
TGTGCTACCCGGCGGCAGGGGGCCTCAGATACGCAGTATTTT
CATRRQGASDTQYF
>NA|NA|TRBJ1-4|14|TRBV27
TGTGCCAGCAGTTTAGGACGGACAAATGAAAAACTGTTTTTT
CASSLGRTNEKLFF